The sequence of this TCR beta chain was determined in a study of control samples from healthy donors and cancer patients. V lost 4 bases and J lost 7, with 11 bases in between. This CDR3 has 13 residues. CDR1 is SGDLS and CDR2 is YYNGEE in the germline V gene. Assay used: immunoSEQ multiplex PCR; TCRdb lists only in-frame clones, some missing. Of tens of thousands of clones detected, more than 70% appear once; the ten largest clones hold over 4.5%. The V call is TRBV9, the J call TRBJ1-4, with D perhaps matching TRBD1 (5 bases). The sequence was collected from a man in his fifties or sixties with colorectal cancer. The sequenced sample consisted of PBMCs. The CDR3 DNA reads TGTGCCAGCAGCCCAGGGACTTTTGAAAAACTGTTTTTT. Translation: CASSPGTFEKLFF.